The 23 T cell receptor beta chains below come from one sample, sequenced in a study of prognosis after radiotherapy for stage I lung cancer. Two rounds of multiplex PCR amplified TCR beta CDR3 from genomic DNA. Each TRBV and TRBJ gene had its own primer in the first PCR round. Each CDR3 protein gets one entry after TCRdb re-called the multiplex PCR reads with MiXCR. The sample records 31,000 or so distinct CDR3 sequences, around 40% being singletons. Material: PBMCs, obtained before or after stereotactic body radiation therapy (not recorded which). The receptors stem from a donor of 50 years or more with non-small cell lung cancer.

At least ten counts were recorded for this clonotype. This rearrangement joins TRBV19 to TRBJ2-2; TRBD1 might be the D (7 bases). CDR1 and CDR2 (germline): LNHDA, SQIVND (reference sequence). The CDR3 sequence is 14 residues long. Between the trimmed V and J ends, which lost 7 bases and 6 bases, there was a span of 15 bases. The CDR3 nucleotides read TGTGCCAGTAACCCCGCAGGGGGGTCCGGGGAGCTGTTTTTT. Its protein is CASNPAGGSGELFF.

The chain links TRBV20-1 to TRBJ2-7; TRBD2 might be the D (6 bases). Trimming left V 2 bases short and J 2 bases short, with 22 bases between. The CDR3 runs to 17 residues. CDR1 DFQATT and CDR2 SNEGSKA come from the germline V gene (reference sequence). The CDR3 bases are TGCAGTGCTAGACCCGCCATGACTAGAGGGAGGCCCTACGAGCAGTACTTC. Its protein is CSARPAMTRGRPYEQYF.

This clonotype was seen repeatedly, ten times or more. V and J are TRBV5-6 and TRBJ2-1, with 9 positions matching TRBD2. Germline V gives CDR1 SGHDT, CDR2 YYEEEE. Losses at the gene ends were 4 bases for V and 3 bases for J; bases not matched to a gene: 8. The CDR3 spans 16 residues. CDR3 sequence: CASSQRILAGYNEQFF. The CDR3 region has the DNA TGTGCCAGCAGCCAGCGGATACTAGCGGGCTACAATGAGCAGTTCTTC.

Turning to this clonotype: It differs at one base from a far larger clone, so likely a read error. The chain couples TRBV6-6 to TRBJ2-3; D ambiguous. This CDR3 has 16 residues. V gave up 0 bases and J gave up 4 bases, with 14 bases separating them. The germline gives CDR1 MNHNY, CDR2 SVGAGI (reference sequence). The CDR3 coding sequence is TGTGCCAGCAGTTACTCGGCTATTGGATTTCCAGATACGCAGTATTTT. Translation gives CASSYSAIGFPDTQYF.

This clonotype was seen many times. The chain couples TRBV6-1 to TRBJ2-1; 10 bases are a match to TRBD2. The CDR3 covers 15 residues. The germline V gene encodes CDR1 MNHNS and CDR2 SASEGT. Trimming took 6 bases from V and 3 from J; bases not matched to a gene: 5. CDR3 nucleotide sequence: TGTGCCAGCAGGGGGCTAGCGGGGGTCTACAATGAGCAGTTCTTC. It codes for CASRGLAGVYNEQFF.

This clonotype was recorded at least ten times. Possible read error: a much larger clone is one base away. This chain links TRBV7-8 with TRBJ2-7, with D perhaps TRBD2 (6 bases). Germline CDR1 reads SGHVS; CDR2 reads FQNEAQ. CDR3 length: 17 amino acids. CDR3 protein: CASSLYSTLALSYGQYF. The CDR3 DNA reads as TGTGCCAGCAGCTTATATTCGACGCTAGCGCTATCCTACGGGCAGTACTTC.

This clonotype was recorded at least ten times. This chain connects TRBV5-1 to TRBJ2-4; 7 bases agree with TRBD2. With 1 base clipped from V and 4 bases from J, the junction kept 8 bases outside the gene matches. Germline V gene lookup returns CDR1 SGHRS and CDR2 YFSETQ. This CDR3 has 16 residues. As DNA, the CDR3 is TGCGCCAGCAGCTTGCCGGGAGGAGGAAATAAAAACATTCAGTACTTC. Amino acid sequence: CASSLPGGGNKNIQYF.

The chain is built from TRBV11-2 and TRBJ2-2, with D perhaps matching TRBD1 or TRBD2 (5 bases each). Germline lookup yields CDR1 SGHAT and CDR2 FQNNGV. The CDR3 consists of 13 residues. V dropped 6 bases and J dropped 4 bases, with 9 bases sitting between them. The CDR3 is CASSGTRTGELFF. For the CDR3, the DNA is TGTGCCAGCAGTGGGACCCGCACCGGGGAGCTGTTTTTT.

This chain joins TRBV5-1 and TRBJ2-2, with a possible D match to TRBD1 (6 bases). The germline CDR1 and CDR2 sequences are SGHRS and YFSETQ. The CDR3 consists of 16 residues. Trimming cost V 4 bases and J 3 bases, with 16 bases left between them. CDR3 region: CASSPQGSIDTGELFF. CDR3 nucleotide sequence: TGCGCCAGCAGCCCCCAGGGGAGTATCGACACCGGGGAGCTGTTTTTT.

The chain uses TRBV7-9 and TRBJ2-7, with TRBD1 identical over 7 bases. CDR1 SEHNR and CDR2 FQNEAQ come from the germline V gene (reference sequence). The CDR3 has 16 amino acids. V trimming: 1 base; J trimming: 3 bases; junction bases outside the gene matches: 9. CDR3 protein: CASSLGGTVGNYEQYF. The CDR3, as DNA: TGTGCCAGCAGCTTAGGAGGGACAGTTGGCAACTACGAGCAGTACTTC.

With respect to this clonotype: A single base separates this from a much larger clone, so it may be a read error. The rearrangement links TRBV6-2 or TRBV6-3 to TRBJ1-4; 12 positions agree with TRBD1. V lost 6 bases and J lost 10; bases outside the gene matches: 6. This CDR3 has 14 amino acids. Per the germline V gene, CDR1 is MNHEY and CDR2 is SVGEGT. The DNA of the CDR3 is TGTGCCAGCAGGTCCGGGACAGGGGGCGTAAAACTGTTTTTT. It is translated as CASRSGTGGVKLFF.

In DNA, the CDR3 is TGTGCCAGTCAACAGGGGGGAGTAAACAATGAGCAGTTCTTC. This sequence encodes CASQQGGVNNEQFF. V is TRBV27 and J is TRBJ2-1; 8 positions match TRBD1. The J segment lost 5 bases and the V segment lost 9 bases, leaving 9 bases of the junction unmatched. The germline V gene encodes CDR1 MNHEY and CDR2 SMNVEV (reference sequence). This CDR3 is built from 14 residues.

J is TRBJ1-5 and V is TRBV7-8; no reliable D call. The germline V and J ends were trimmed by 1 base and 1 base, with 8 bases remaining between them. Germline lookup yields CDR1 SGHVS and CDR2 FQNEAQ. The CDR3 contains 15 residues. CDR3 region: CASSLGTWSNQPQHF. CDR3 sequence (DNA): TGTGCCAGCAGCTTAGGTACTTGGAGCAATCAGCCCCAGCATTTT.

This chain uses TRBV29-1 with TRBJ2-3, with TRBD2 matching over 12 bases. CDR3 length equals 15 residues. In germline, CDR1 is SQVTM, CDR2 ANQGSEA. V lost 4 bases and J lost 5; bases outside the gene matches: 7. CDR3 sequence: CSVATSGRPGDTQYF. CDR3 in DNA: TGCAGCGTTGCCACTAGCGGGAGGCCCGGAGATACGCAGTATTTT.

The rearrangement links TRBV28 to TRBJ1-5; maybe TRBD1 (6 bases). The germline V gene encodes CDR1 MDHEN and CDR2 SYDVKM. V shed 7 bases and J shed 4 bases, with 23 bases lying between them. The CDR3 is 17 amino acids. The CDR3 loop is CASNRLVGAVGNQPQHF. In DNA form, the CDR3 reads TGTGCCAGCAATAGACTAGTGGGGGCGGTAGGGAATCAGCCCCAGCATTTT.

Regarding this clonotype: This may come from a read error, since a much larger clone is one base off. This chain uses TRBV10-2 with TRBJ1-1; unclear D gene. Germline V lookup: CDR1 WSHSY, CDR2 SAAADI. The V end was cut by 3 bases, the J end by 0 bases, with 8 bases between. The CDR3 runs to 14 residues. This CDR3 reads CASSDIAMNTEAFF. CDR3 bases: TGCGCCAGCAGTGACATCGCGATGAACACTGAAGCTTTCTTT.

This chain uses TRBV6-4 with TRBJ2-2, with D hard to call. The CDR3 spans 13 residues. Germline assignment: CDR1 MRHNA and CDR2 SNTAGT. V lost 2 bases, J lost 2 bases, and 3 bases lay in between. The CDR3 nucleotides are TGTGCCAGCAGTGACACAAACACCGGGGAGCTGTTTTTT. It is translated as CASSDTNTGELFF.

CDR3 protein: CASSIEWGGSNEQFF. CDR3 sequence (DNA): TGTGCCAGTAGTATAGAGTGGGGTGGGTCCAATGAGCAGTTCTTC. V and J are TRBV19 and TRBJ2-1, with unresolved D. Between the trimmed V and J ends, which lost 0 bases and 6 bases, there was a span of 12 bases. Germline V CDR1 and CDR2: LNHDA, SQIVND (reference sequence). This CDR3 spans 15 amino acids.

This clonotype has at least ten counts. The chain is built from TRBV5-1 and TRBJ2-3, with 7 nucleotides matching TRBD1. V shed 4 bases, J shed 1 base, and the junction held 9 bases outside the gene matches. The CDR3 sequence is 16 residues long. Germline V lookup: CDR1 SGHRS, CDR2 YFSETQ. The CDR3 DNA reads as TGCGCCAGCAGCCTACCGGGACAGCATCGCACAGATACGCAGTATTTT. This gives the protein CASSLPGQHRTDTQYF.

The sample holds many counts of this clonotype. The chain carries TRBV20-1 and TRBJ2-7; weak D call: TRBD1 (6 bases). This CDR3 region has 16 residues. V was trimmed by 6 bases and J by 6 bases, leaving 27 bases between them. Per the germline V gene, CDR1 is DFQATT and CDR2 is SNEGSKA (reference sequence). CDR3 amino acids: CSAPLTSTGSRPEQYF. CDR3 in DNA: TGCAGTGCGCCGCTGACCTCCACAGGGTCTAGACCCGAGCAGTACTTC.

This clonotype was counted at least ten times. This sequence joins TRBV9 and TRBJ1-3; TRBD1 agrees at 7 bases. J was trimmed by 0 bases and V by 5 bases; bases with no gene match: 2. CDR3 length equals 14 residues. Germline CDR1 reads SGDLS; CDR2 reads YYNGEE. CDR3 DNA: TGTGCCAGCAGTGGACAGGTCTCTGGAAACACCATATATTTT. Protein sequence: CASSGQVSGNTIYF.

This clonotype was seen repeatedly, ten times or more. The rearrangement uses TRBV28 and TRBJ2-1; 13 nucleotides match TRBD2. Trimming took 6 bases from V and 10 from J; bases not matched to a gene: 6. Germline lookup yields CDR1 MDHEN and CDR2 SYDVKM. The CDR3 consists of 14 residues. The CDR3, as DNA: TGTGCCAGCAGCCGACTAGCGGGGGGAGAAGAGCAGTTCTTC. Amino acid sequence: CASSRLAGGEEQFF.

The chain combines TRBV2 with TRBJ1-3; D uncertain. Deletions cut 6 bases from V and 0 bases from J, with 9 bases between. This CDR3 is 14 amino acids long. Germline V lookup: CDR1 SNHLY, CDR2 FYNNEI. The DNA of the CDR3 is TGTGCCAGCAGGGCGACCCCCTCTGGAAACACCATATATTTT. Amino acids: CASRATPSGNTIYF.